Presented here are 22 T cell receptor beta chains from one specimen sequenced in a study of CD8 T cells in ankylosing spondylitis (TCRdb year 2017). No cognate antigen is known for these TCRs. Paper-wide results and their limitations: A TCR beta motif made up of several highly homologous amino acid variants appeared to be characteristic of blood from ankylosing spondylitis patients.

Libraries came from 5' RACE. The data were produced on an Illumina HiSeq 2500. The public reads were reanalyzed by TCRdb: fastp trimming at Q25, MiXCR alignment, in-frame beta chains only. Here each entry gathers all rows of one CDR3 protein and keeps the most common genes and DNA. The table for this sample lists some 840,000 distinct CDR3 sequences; about 11% of them were counted only once. The ten largest clonotypes hold less than 0.65% of the sample. The specimen was blood, either unsorted or a sorted T cell fraction (not recorded which). The receptor source for this set is a male donor with ankylosing spondylitis.

A single count supports this clonotype. A much larger clone differs from this one at a single base, so this may be a read error. This chain joins TRBV5-1 and TRBJ2-7, with TRBD1 identical over 10 bases. This CDR3 spans 15 amino acids. In germline, CDR1 is SGHRS, CDR2 YFSETQ. The CDR3 protein is CASSDGTGVSYEQNF. The CDR3 region has the DNA TGCGCCAGCAGCGACGGGACAGGGGTTAGCTACGAGCAGAACTTC.

The chain uses TRBV5-1 and TRBJ1-6; TRBD1 matches 7 bases. CDR1 and CDR2 from the germline V gene are SGHRS and YFSETQ. The CDR3 totals 14 residues. Losses at the gene ends were 7 bases for V and 9 bases for J; bases not matched to a gene: 10. The CDR3 DNA is TGCGCCAGCGGGGCGAGACAGGGCTCTTCACCCCTCCACTTT. Amino acids: CASGARQGSSPLHF.

A few counts support this clonotype. The CDR3 reads CASSVGLAGGWELFF. As DNA, the CDR3 is TGTGCCAGCAGCGTCGGACTAGCGGGGGGATGGGAGCTGTTTTTT. This sequence joins TRBV9 and TRBJ2-2; 14 nucleotides align to TRBD2. This CDR3 spans 15 amino acids. V was pared by 2 bases and J by 9 bases, with 3 bases of the junction left unmatched. CDR1 is SGDLS, CDR2 YYNGEE, per germline.

This clonotype occurred a few times. The chain uses TRBV12-3 or TRBV12-4 and TRBJ2-1; D uncertain. The CDR3 spans 15 residues. The V and J ends lost 8 bases and 5 bases respectively, with 19 bases between them. The DNA of the CDR3 is TGTGCCAGCCTCTTGGGGTCGCCGTGGAACAATGAGCAGTTCTTC. This sequence encodes CASLLGSPWNNEQFF.

The rearrangement uses TRBV27 and TRBJ1-1; 7 bases are a match to TRBD1. The V and J ends lost 5 bases and 0 bases, in that order; junction bases with no gene match: 12. The CDR3 loop spans 17 amino acids. The V gene's germline CDR1 is MNHEY and CDR2 SMNVEV (reference sequence). The CDR3 region is CASSPRTGPTVNTEAFF. CDR3 nucleotide sequence: TGTGCCAGCAGTCCCCGGACAGGCCCCACCGTGAACACTGAAGCTTTCTTT.

This clonotype was detected once. This chain links TRBV6-2 or TRBV6-3 with TRBJ2-2, with TRBD2 identical over 11 bases. Germline CDR1 and CDR2: MNHEY and SVGEGT. CDR3 length: 16 residues. The V segment lost 2 bases and the J segment 6 bases; nucleotides outside the gene matches: 5. The CDR3 bases are TGTGCCAGCAGTTACCTCCGACTAGCGGGGCCCGGGGAGCTGTTTTTT. Translation: CASSYLRLAGPGELFF.

Ten or more counts support this clonotype. The V and J genes are TRBV5-1 and TRBJ1-2; D is unclear. The length of the CDR3 is 12 residues. Germline V lookup: CDR1 SGHRS, CDR2 YFSETQ. Trimming removed 4 bases at V and 3 bases at J, with 7 bases between. In nucleotides, the CDR3 is TGCGCCAGCAGCGGTGGACACTATGGCTACACCTTC. It translates to CASSGGHYGYTF. Combining the CDR3 with reference TRBV5-1 and TRBJ1-2 gives the whole variable domain KAGVTQTPRYLIKTRGQQVTLSCSPISGHRSVSWYQQTPGQGLQFLFEYFSETQRNKGNFPGRFSGRQFSNSRSEMNVSTLELGDSALYLCASSGGHYGYTFGSGTRLTVV.

This clonotype was detected only a few times. CDR3 bases: TGCGCCAGCAGCCCAACTAGCGGGGGAGGAGATACGCAGTATTTT. Translation: CASSPTSGGGDTQYF. This chain uses TRBV5-1 with TRBJ2-3; TRBD2 agrees at 11 bases. This CDR3 is built from 15 residues. The V segment lost 4 bases and the J segment 5 bases; nucleotides outside the gene matches: 6. Germline CDR1 and CDR2: SGHRS and YFSETQ.

V usage is TRBV20-1 and J usage is TRBJ2-7; no reliable D call. The CDR3 sequence is 12 residues long. Trimming shortened V by 6 bases and J by 6 bases, and 15 bases separated the two germline ends. Germline CDR1 is DFQATT and CDR2 is SNEGSKA (reference sequence). For the CDR3, the DNA is TGCAGTGCCGCGGCATCCGTGGGCGAGCAGTACTTC. Its translation: CSAAASVGEQYF.

Worth noting for this clonotype: At one end, the junction sequence differs from germline, possibly due to a read error. The J gene is TRBJ2-3, the V gene TRBV5-1; 9 positions match TRBD2. Germline CDR1 reads SGHRS; CDR2 reads YFSETQ. The CDR3 loop spans 16 amino acids. CDR3 region: CASSFRVAGVPDTQYF. The CDR3 bases are TGTGCCAGCAGCTTTCGGGTAGCGGGAGTCCCAGATACGCAGTATTTT.

The V and J genes are TRBV12-3 or TRBV12-4 and TRBJ2-2; 12 bases are a match to TRBD2. The trim removed 5 bases at V and 6 bases at J, leaving 1 base unmatched. CDR3 length equals 14 residues. As DNA, the CDR3 is TGTGCCAGCAGTGGGACTAGCGGGTCCGGGGAGCTGTTTTTT. Amino acid sequence: CASSGTSGSGELFF.

The chain is built from TRBV29-1 and TRBJ2-5; D is uncertain. V was cut by 4 bases and J by 4 bases, with 10 bases left in between. The CDR3 loop spans 12 amino acids. From germline, CDR1 is SQVTM and CDR2 ANQGSEA. CDR3: CSVGVDLETQYF. The CDR3 nucleotides are TGCAGCGTTGGAGTGGACCTAGAGACCCAGTACTTC.

This clonotype was counted a few times. This CDR3 is CASSLLGVASTGELFF. CDR3 DNA: TGTGCCAGCAGCTTGCTCGGAGTAGCGAGCACCGGGGAGCTGTTTTTT. This chain links TRBV7-2 with TRBJ2-2; D may be TRBD2 (5 bases). V shed 3 bases and J shed 4 bases, with 15 bases lying between them. The CDR3 covers 16 residues. Germline V gene data show CDR1 as SGHTA and CDR2 as FQGNSA.

V and J are TRBV27 and TRBJ2-3; possibly TRBD2 for D (5 bases). The V and J ends lost 5 bases and 4 bases respectively, with 10 bases between them. Germline loops: CDR1 MNHEY, CDR2 SMNVEV (reference sequence). This CDR3 spans 13 amino acids. CDR3 bases: TGTGCCAGCAGTGTACTAGTGGCAGATACGCAGTATTTT. Translating it yields CASSVLVADTQYF.

This clonotype has just a few counts. The chain recombines TRBV4-3 with TRBJ1-3; perhaps TRBD1 as D (6 bases). The CDR3 consists of 15 residues. V lost 0 bases to trimming and J lost 3 bases, with 9 bases between them. Germline CDR1 LGHNA, CDR2 YSLEER. As DNA, the CDR3 is TGCGCCAGCAGCCAAGATGTCAGGGGTGGAAACACCATATATTTT. It is translated as CASSQDVRGGNTIYF.

A few counts support this clonotype. V is TRBV6-5 and J is TRBJ2-1; 7 bases align to TRBD1. After removal of 2 bases from V and 6 bases from J, the junction contained 7 bases not matched to a gene. Germline V gene sequence: CDR1 MNHEY, CDR2 SVGAGI. This CDR3 is 15 amino acids long. CDR3 sequence reads: CASSYDRDRGNEQFF. The CDR3 nucleotides read TGTGCCAGCAGTTACGACAGGGACCGGGGCAATGAGCAGTTCTTC.

CDR3 amino acids: CASRRSGGTLFYEQYF. The CDR3 DNA is TGTGCCAGCAGACGCTCGGGCGGGACTCTTTTCTACGAGCAGTACTTC. The chain couples TRBV6-2 or TRBV6-3 to TRBJ2-7; the D gene is possibly TRBD2 (6 bases). The CDR3 consists of 16 residues. Trimming removed 6 bases at V and 3 bases at J, with 21 bases between. Per the germline V gene, CDR1 is MNHEY and CDR2 is SVGEGT.

The sample holds a few counts of this clonotype. The rearrangement uses TRBV6-1 and TRBJ2-6, with TRBD1 as a possible D gene (6 bases). The CDR3 covers 17 residues. Trimming pared 8 bases from V and 0 bases from J, leaving 17 bases between. Germline CDR1 MNHNS, CDR2 SASEGT. The CDR3 reads CASATGTIPSGANVLTF. The DNA of the CDR3 is TGTGCCAGCGCGACAGGCACGATCCCCTCTGGGGCCAACGTCCTGACTTTC.

V usage is TRBV12-3 or TRBV12-4 and J usage is TRBJ2-7; 7 nucleotides align to TRBD1. The CDR3 sequence is 14 residues long. V was pared by 6 bases and J by 3 bases, with 8 bases of the junction left unmatched. Here the CDR3 DNA reads TGTGCCAGCAGGAATACAGGGGTTATCTACGAGCAGTACTTC. This codes for CASRNTGVIYEQYF.

This clonotype occurred many times. The V gene is TRBV7-2, the J gene TRBJ2-5; no clear D gene. The V and J ends lost 1 base and 4 bases respectively, with 13 bases between them. Looked up from germline, CDR1 is SGHTA and CDR2 is FQGNSA. The CDR3 runs 15 residues. CDR3 DNA sequence: TGTGCCAGCAGCTTAGAATCACCTATCAGAGAGACCCAGTACTTC. Its protein is CASSLESPIRETQYF.

The gene calls are TRBV7-9 and TRBJ2-3, with a weak D call TRBD2 (5 bases). The CDR3 has 16 residues. Deletions cut 2 bases from V and 4 bases from J, with 16 bases between. The germline gives CDR1 SEHNR, CDR2 FQNEAQ (reference sequence). CDR3: CASSLMALADPDTQYF. As DNA, the CDR3 is TGTGCCAGCAGCTTAATGGCCCTAGCAGATCCAGATACGCAGTATTTT. Looking up the rest from reference TRBV7-9 and TRBJ2-3 gives the full variable domain: DTGVSQNPRHKITKRGQNVTFRCDPISEHNRLYWYRQTLGQGPEFLTYFQNEAQLEKSRLLSDRFSAERPKGSFSTLEIQRTEQGDSAMYLCASSLMALADPDTQYFGPGTRLTVL.

This clonotype was observed many times. The V and J genes are TRBV20-1 and TRBJ1-5; D unresolved. Germline V CDR1 and CDR2: DFQATT, SNEGSKA (reference sequence). The CDR3 consists of 15 residues. V gave up 2 bases and J gave up 1 base, with 12 bases separating them. The CDR3 coding sequence is TGCAGTGCTAGACCTTATCGCCGGAGCAATCAGCCCCAGCATTTT. Amino acid sequence: CSARPYRRSNQPQHF.